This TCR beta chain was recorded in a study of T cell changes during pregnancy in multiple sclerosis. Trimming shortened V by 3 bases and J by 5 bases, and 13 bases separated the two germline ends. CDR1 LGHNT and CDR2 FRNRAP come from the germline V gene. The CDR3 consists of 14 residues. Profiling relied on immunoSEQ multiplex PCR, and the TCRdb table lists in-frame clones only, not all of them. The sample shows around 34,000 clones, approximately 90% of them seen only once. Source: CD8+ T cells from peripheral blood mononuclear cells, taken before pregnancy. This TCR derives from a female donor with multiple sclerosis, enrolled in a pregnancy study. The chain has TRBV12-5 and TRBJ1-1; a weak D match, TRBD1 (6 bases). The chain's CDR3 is CASGLTGILTEAFF. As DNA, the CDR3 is TGTGCTAGTGGTTTAACAGGGATTTTAACTGAAGCTTTCTTT.